This TCR beta chain was obtained from a study of identifying expanded T cells in peripheral blood. Sequenced by immunoSEQ multiplex PCR; TCRdb stores in-frame clones only, minus some. The sample holds about 100,000 clones, about 88% seen once. On this clone itself: Its antigen remains unknown.

CDR1 SGDLS and CDR2 YYNGEE come from the germline V gene. The CDR3 has 17 amino acids. V was pared by 0 bases and J by 2 bases, with 8 bases of the junction left unmatched. Study-wide results and limits: Technical replicates showed around 1.3 changed clones; around 2 weeks about 16; four weeks 19. Variance in clone template counts between approximately two-week samples significantly increased with total template count across all healthy donors.

This TCR was sampled from a person aged 18-70 years in good health. Sequences were obtained from blood. The chain uses TRBV9 and TRBJ2-7; TRBD2 matches at 10 bases. The DNA for the CDR3 is TGTGCCAGCAGCGTAGGGCTAGCGGGGGTAGCCCCCTACGAGCAGTACTTC. Its translation is CASSVGLAGVAPYEQYF.